These 11 T cell receptor beta chains were all obtained from the same sample, sequenced in a study of beta chain features in type 1 diabetes. Regarding the study as a whole: People with Type 1 diabetes carried modestly yet significantly shorter TCRB CDR3s in all four CD4+ subsets.

Reverse transcribing all isolated RNA meant expressed TCRB transcripts were sequenced. Generated by immunoSEQ multiplex PCR, the TCRdb table keeps only in-frame clones and is missing some. The sample has around 160,000 clones, approximately 8.8% seen once. Their specific antigens are unknown. Sequencing was performed on central memory CD4+ T cells from blood. All receptors derive from a young woman with type 1 diabetes.

The rearrangement links TRBV7-2 to TRBJ2-5; D is unclear. The CDR3 has 13 amino acids. The germline V gene has CDR1 SGHTA and CDR2 FQGNSA. Trimming cost V 5 bases and J 5 bases, with 12 bases left between them. CDR3: CASSLLNGETQYF. The CDR3, as DNA: TGTGCCAGCAGCCTACTAAATGGGGAGACCCAGTACTTC.

The chain combines TRBV10-3 with TRBJ2-1; 11 positions agree with TRBD2. Germline V CDR1 and CDR2: ENHRY, SYGVKD. This CDR3 is built from 15 residues. J was trimmed by 8 bases and V by 0 bases; bases with no gene match: 3. This chain's CDR3 is CAISESTSGSYEQFF. Written as DNA, the CDR3 is TGTGCCATCAGTGAGTCCACTAGCGGGAGCTATGAGCAGTTCTTC.

V gene TRBV6-6 combines with J gene TRBJ2-7; no reliable D call. From germline, CDR1 is MNHNY and CDR2 SVGAGI (reference sequence). Trimming left V 6 bases short and J 5 bases short, with 8 bases between. This CDR3 has 11 amino acids. CDR3 nucleotides: TGTGCCAGCAGCGCCGTAGACGAGCAGTACTTC. This translates into CASSAVDEQYF.

This clone was detected a few times. This chain links TRBV7-6 with TRBJ2-1; D is possibly TRBD2 (5 bases). Germline V lookup: CDR1 SGHVS, CDR2 FNYEAQ. The CDR3 sequence is 13 residues long. Trimming removed 5 bases at V and 8 bases at J, with 13 bases between. CDR3 sequence (DNA): TGTGCCAGCAGCGTGTTGACTATGCATGAGCAGTTCTTC. This sequence encodes CASSVLTMHEQFF. The full variable domain, in which reference TRBV7-6 and TRBJ2-1 provide the parts outside the CDR3, is GAGVSQSPRYKVTKRGQDVALRCDPISGHVSLYWYRQALGQGPEFLTYFNYEAQQDKSGLPNDRFSAERPEGSISTLTIQRTEQRDSAMYRCASSVLTMHEQFFGPGTRLTVL.

In this sample, this clone turned up a few times. The V call is TRBV30, the J call TRBJ2-5, with D maybe TRBD2 (6 bases). Germline CDR1 GTSNPN, CDR2 SVGIG (reference sequence). The CDR3 is made up of 13 amino acids. With 4 bases removed from V and 5 bases from J, the gap between germline ends came to 14 bases. The CDR3 sequence is CAWKRTGVETQYF. CDR3 in DNA: TGTGCCTGGAAAAGGACGGGAGTGGAGACCCAGTACTTC.

In its sample, this clone was seen many times. The J gene is TRBJ2-7, the V gene TRBV9; 7 bases match TRBD1. Germline values: CDR1 SGDLS, CDR2 YYNGEE. The CDR3 has 14 amino acids. V was pared by 7 bases and J by 2 bases, with 9 bases of the junction left unmatched. The CDR3 DNA follows: TGTGCCAGCTCGCGGCAGGGGGTCCCCTACGAGCAGTACTTC. It encodes CASSRQGVPYEQYF. The whole variable domain, remainder taken from reference TRBV9 and TRBJ2-7, is DSGVTQTPKHLITATGQRVTLRCSPRSGDLSVYWYQQSLDQGLQFLIQYYNGEERAKGNILERFSAQQFPDLHSELNLSSLELGDSALYFCASSRQGVPYEQYFGPGTRLTVT.

This clone has only a few counts. CDR3 protein: CSVDPGTLSTEAFF. The CDR3 DNA follows: TGCAGCGTTGATCCGGGGACTTTATCCACTGAAGCTTTCTTT. The chain joins TRBV29-1 to TRBJ1-1, with D possibly matching TRBD1 (5 bases). This CDR3 has 14 amino acids. Trimming removed 3 bases from V and 4 bases from J, with 15 bases in between. CDR1 is SQVTM and CDR2 is ANQGSEA in the germline V gene.

This sequence joins TRBV6-5 and TRBJ1-5, with D tentatively TRBD1 (6 bases). This CDR3 comprises 14 residues. Trimming removed 0 bases at V and 5 bases at J, with 8 bases between. Germline values: CDR1 MNHEY, CDR2 SVGAGI. The CDR3 protein is CASSYSGQYQPQHF. In DNA form, the CDR3 reads TGTGCCAGCAGTTACTCCGGACAGTATCAGCCCCAGCATTTT.

The sample holds a few counts of this clone. V usage is TRBV30 and J usage is TRBJ2-1, with a tentative D call TRBD2 (5 bases). V lost 0 bases and J 8 bases, leaving 17 bases between the germline ends. The CDR3 is 15 amino acids. Germline-derived CDR1 and CDR2 are GTSNPN and SVGIG (reference sequence). CDR3 nucleotide sequence: TGTGCCTGGAGTGTAGGTGGGAGTTCGGCTGATGAGCAGTTCTTC. Residues: CAWSVGGSSADEQFF.

This clone showed up just a few times. The chain couples TRBV4-1 to TRBJ1-2; 9 bases map to TRBD1. Germline CDR1 MGHRA, CDR2 YSYEKL. This CDR3 has 14 amino acids. V lost 4 bases and J lost 3; bases outside the gene matches: 3. The chain's CDR3 is CASSRDREDYGYTF. The CDR3 coding sequence is TGCGCCAGCAGCCGGGACAGGGAGGACTATGGCTACACCTTC.

This chain links TRBV29-1 with TRBJ2-5; 7 bases agree with TRBD2. In germline, CDR1 is SQVTM, CDR2 ANQGSEA. The V gene end was trimmed by 6 bases and the J gene end by 1 base; junction bases not matched to a gene: 2. The CDR3 runs to 12 residues. The CDR3 protein is CSVASGQETQYF. Here the CDR3 DNA reads TGCAGCGTGGCTAGCGGCCAAGAGACCCAGTACTTC.